This paragraph reports one T cell receptor (beta chain). This receptor's antigen is unknown. Base qualities were left out, and no much larger clone turns up one base away. Receptors were amplified or captured by the immunoSEQ multiplex PCR assay. The table comes from immuneACCESS by way of TCRdb, which keeps in-frame sequences with V and J called. Part of the clones is missing from these tables; in studies checked, under half for an unresolved V gene and the rest for unknown reasons. The sample table contains 40,000 to 45,000 clones; only one count was recorded for 70% to 90% of them. The top ten constitute roughly 0.9% of the sample. The sample is drawn from a study of T cell changes during pregnancy in multiple sclerosis (dated by TCRdb to the late 2010s). General notes on the study: Changes in the T cell repertoire over the course of pregnancy were examined in this study in women with multiple sclerosis.

The receptor was isolated from a female donor with multiple sclerosis, enrolled in a pregnancy study. The sample consisted of CD4+ T cells from peripheral blood mononuclear cells, taken after pregnancy.

The DNA reads as follows: TGTGCCAGCAAACCTGGAACCGGGACAGACAATCAGCCCCAGCATTTT. Its amino acids are CASKPGTGTDNQPQHF. The V gene is TRBV27 and the J gene is TRBJ1-5; TRBD1 lines up with 7 middle nucleotides. For this chain, trimming is 7 bases at the V end and 3 bases at the J end, and the number of junction bases without a gene match is 12. The germline V gene (reference sequence) supplies CDR1 MNHEY and CDR2 SMNVEV. The CDR3 runs 16 amino acids, cysteine and phenylalanine included. Only CDR3 DNA is held: 48 bases, read in frame from base 1.